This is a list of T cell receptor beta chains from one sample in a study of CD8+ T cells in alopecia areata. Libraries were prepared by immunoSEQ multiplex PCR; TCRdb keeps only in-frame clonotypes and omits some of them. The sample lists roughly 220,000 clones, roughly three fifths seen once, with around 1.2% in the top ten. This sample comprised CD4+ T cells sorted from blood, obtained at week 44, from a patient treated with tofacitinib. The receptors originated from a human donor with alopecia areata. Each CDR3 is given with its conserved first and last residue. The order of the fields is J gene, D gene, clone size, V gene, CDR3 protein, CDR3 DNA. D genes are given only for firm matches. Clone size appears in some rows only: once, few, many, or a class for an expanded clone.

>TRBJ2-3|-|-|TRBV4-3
CASSQGMGPDTQYF
TGCGCCAGCAGCCAAGGAATGGGCCCAGATACGCAGTATTTT
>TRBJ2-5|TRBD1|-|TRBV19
CASTPSGTDRPYF
TGTGCCAGTACCCCCTCCGGGACAGACCGCCCGTACTTC
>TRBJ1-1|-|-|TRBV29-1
CSVAGLNTEAFF
TGCAGCGTTGCAGGGTTGAACACTGAAGCTTTCTTT
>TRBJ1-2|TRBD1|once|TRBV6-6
CASSYLRTGPYGYTF
TGTGCCAGCAGTTATCTCCGGACAGGACCATATGGCTACACCTTC
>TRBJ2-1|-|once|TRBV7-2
CASSPNSYLTYNEQFF
TGTGCCAGCAGTCCTAACAGCTACCTAACCTACAATGAGCAGTTCTTC
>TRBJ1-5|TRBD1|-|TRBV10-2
CASRDRGNSNQPQHF
TGCGCCAGCCGGGACAGGGGAAATAGCAATCAGCCCCAGCATTTT
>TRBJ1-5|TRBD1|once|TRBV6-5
CASSYGGQGGQPQHF
TGTGCCAGCAGTTACGGGGGACAGGGAGGTCAGCCCCAGCATTTT
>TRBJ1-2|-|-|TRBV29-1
CSDTHRTYGYTF
TGCAGCGACACTCACAGGACCTATGGCTACACCTTC
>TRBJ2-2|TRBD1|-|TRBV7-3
CASSPSGTGWNTGELFF
TGTGCCAGCAGCCCCAGCGGGACAGGGTGGAACACCGGGGAGCTGTTTTTT
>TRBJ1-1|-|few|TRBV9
CASSVGVLGGQNTEAFF
TGTGCCAGCAGCGTAGGGGTACTCGGGGGTCAGAACACTGAAGCTTTCTTT
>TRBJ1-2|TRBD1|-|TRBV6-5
CASSYSQGEIRGGYTF
TGTGCCAGCAGTTACTCCCAGGGGGAGATCAGAGGTGGCTACACCTTC
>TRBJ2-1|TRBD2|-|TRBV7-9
CASSFLGLAGSNEQFF
TGTGCCAGCAGCTTCTTGGGACTAGCGGGGTCCAATGAGCAGTTCTTC
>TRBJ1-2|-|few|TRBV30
CASYGYTF
TGTGCCTCATATGGCTACACCTTC
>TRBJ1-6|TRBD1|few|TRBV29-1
CSAGDRDSPLHF
TGCAGCGCCGGGGACAGGGATTCACCCCTCCACTTT
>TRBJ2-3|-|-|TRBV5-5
CASSVSGASTDTQYF
TGTGCCAGCAGTGTGTCGGGGGCTAGCACAGATACGCAGTATTTT
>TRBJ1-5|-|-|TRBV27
CASSLKGSRRNQPQHF
TGTGCCAGCAGTTTAAAGGGATCCCGACGCAATCAGCCCCAGCATTTT
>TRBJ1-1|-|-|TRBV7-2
CASSLVPQGGSTEAFF
TGTGCCAGCAGCTTAGTGCCACAGGGCGGTAGCACTGAAGCTTTCTTT
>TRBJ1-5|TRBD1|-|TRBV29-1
CSVGDRGLPQHF
TGCAGCGTGGGGGACAGGGGACTGCCCCAGCATTTT
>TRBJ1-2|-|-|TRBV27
CASSRGGTNYGYTF
TGTGCCAGCAGCAGGGGCGGGACCAACTATGGCTACACCTTC
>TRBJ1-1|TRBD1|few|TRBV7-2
CASRWRGLRGTEAFF
TGTGCCAGCCGCTGGCGGGGTCTCAGGGGGACTGAAGCTTTCTTT
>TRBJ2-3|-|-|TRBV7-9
CASSLVGPANTQYF
TGTGCCAGCAGCTTAGTAGGGCCGGCAAATACGCAGTATTTT
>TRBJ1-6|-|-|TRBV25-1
CASRPGTENSPLHF
TGTGCCAGCAGACCTGGGACGGAGAATTCACCCCTCCACTTT
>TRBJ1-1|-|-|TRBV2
CASSVENTEAFF
TGTGCCAGCAGTGTTGAGAACACTGAAGCTTTCTTT
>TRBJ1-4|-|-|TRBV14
CASSLRQDNEKLFF
TGTGCCAGCAGCCTCCGACAGGATAATGAAAAACTGTTTTTT
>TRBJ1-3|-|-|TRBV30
CAWYGTSGNTIYF
TGTGCCTGGTACGGTACCTCTGGAAACACCATATATTTT
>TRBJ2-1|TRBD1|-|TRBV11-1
CASSSGGPNEQFF
TGTGCCAGCAGCTCAGGGGGCCCAAATGAGCAGTTCTTC
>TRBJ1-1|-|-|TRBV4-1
CASSQGGGLRMNTEAFF
TGCGCCAGCAGCCAGGGGGGCGGTTTACGCATGAACACTGAAGCTTTCTTT
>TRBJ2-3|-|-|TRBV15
CATSRGVAAAGRDTQYF
TGTGCCACCAGCAGAGGGGTTGCGGCTGCTGGGAGGGATACGCAGTATTTT
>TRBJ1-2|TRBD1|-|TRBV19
CASREYGQVVYGYTF
TGTGCCAGTAGGGAATATGGACAGGTGGTGTATGGCTACACCTTC
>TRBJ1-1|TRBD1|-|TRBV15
CATTSGGLLNTEAFF
TGTGCCACCACCTCAGGGGGACTCCTGAACACTGAAGCTTTCTTT
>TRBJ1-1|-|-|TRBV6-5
CASSYRTGTMNTEAFF
TGTGCCAGCAGTTACAGAACAGGGACTATGAACACTGAAGCTTTCTTT
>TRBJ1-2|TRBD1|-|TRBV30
CAWSRGQGEGYTF
TGTGCCTGGAGTCGGGGACAGGGAGAAGGCTACACCTTC
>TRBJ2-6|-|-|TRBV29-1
CSARGVPSGANVLTF
TGCAGCGCCCGAGGAGTTCCCTCTGGGGCCAACGTCCTGACTTTC
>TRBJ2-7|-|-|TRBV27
CASSSLRGEQYF
TGTGCCAGCAGTTCACTTCGTGGCGAGCAGTACTTC
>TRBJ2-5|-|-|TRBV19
CAASRDSLEAQYF
TGTGCCGCGAGCCGGGATTCCTTGGAGGCCCAGTACTTC
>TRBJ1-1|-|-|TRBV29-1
CSVVRLMNTEAFF
TGCAGCGTTGTTAGACTTATGAACACTGAAGCTTTCTTT
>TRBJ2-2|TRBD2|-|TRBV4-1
CASSQVTSGGSGELFF
TGCGCCAGCAGCCAAGTTACTAGCGGGGGCTCCGGGGAGCTGTTTTTT
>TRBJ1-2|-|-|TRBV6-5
CASSLGGTDYGYTF
TGTGCCAGCAGTCTAGGTGGGACCGACTATGGCTACACCTTC
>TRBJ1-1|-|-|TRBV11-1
CASSGKQRGTEAFF
TGTGCCAGCAGTGGAAAACAGAGGGGAACTGAAGCTTTCTTT
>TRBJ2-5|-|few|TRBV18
CASSPRQRSETQYF
TGTGCCAGCTCACCCAGACAGCGTTCGGAGACCCAGTACTTC
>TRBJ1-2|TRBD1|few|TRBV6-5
CASRGQGRVYGYTF
TGTGCCAGCAGAGGACAGGGTCGAGTCTATGGCTACACCTTC
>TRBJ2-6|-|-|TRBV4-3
CASSQPAREGSGANVLTF
TGCGCCAGCAGCCAGCCGGCAAGGGAAGGGTCTGGGGCCAACGTCCTGACTTTC
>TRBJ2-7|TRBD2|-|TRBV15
CATSRALRGLAGGHEQYF
TGTGCCACCAGCAGAGCCTTACGAGGACTAGCGGGGGGGCATGAGCAGTACTTC
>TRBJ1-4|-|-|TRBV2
CASGEQTTNEKLFF
TGTGCCAGCGGGGAACAAACAACTAATGAAAAACTGTTTTTT
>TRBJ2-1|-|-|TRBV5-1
CASSLSRADNEQFF
TGCGCCAGCAGCTTGTCCCGGGCGGACAATGAGCAGTTCTTC
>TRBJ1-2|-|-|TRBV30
CAWTSQGTGGYTF
TGTGCCTGGACGTCCCAGGGAACGGGGGGCTACACCTTC
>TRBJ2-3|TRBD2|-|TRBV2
CASSEALRGLASDTQYF
TGTGCCAGCAGTGAAGCGCTTCGGGGACTAGCATCTGATACGCAGTATTTT
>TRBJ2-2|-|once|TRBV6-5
CASSYYPGELFF
TGTGCCAGCAGTTACTATCCCGGGGAGCTGTTTTTT
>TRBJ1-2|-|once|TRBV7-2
CASSLPAASLVKRGYTF
TGTGCCAGCAGCTTACCTGCGGCGAGTTTAGTGAAGCGTGGCTACACCTTC
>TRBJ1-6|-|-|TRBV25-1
CASGQNPTSPLHF
TGTGCCAGCGGTCAGAATCCCACTTCACCCCTCCACTTT
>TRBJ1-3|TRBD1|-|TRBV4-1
CASSHEDRGSGNTIYF
TGCGCCAGCAGCCACGAGGACAGGGGGTCTGGAAACACCATATATTTT
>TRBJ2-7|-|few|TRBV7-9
CASSPKSTYEQYF
TGTGCCAGCAGCCCCAAGTCCACCTACGAGCAGTACTTC
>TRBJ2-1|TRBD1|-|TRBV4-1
CASSPGGGTGVLMGEQFF
TGCGCCAGCAGCCCGGGAGGGGGGACAGGGGTTTTAATGGGTGAGCAGTTCTTC
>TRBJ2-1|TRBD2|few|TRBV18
CASSPKRGENEQFF
TGTGCCAGCTCACCGAAGCGGGGGGAGAATGAGCAGTTCTTC
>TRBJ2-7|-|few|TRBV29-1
CSVTLGQGGPNEQYF
TGCAGCGTTACGTTAGGGCAGGGTGGCCCTAACGAGCAGTACTTC